Given below is one T cell receptor (beta chain) in context. Its binding antigen is unknown. No much larger clonotype is one base removed from it; base qualities were not supplied. The data were obtained in a study of blood T cell repertoires in COVID-19 (dated by TCRdb to 2020 to 2021). About the full investigation: Collaborator samples came from the United States, Italy and Spain and covered acute and convalescent phases of COVID-19. The material from the prospective study consisted of cDNA or gDNA derived from T cells, B-cell-depleted T cells, or PBMCs. Subjects who had been exposed to COVID-19, were actively infected with it, or had recovered from it provided the deeply sampled blood TCRbeta repertoires that made up the dataset. The repertoires were made available in a free public database intended to serve as a resource for research on the immune response to SARS-CoV-2. The samples were drawn from two sources: the first 160 participants of the ongoing ImmuneRACE study, and about 1,300 subjects contributed by 6 global collaborators. A de-identified subject ID, COVID-19 status, age in years and sex were almost always included in the sample metadata. HLA class I and class II types, where available, came from metadata supplied by the sample provider rather than from assay-based typing. Overall study results and their limits: The quantity of clinical and demographic metadata differed by source and by participant and was supplied without curation.

TCRbeta CDR3 regions were amplified from genomic DNA by means of the immunoSEQ Assay, a bias-controlled multiplex PCR. The source study handled its data this way. The number of nucleated cells in each sample was estimated from the amplification of reference gene primers within the assay. Sequence reads were collapsed and filtered to measure the absolute abundance of every unique TCRbeta CDR3 rearrangement. For each sample, productive Simpson clonality was calculated as the square root of Simpson's diversity index across productive rearrangements. TCRdb carries this immuneACCESS record with in-frame sequences only. Its versions omit some clonotypes, under half of them owing to an unresolved V gene in the studies checked, with the rest unexplained. The V and J calls and clone size come from that table; D and trimming were worked out from the DNA. This sample comprises about 150,000 clones, around 82% of them detected only once. Around 9.9% of the sample belongs to the ten largest clones.

Whole blood was collected in K2EDTA tubes by collaborating institutions according to the institutions' own protocols. Collaborator samples were shipped for TCRbeta analysis as frozen whole blood, isolated PBMCs, or DNA extracted from either sample type. The sequence was collected from a man in his 70s with active or convalescent COVID-19. Sequencing used peripheral blood.

Here the CDR3 is given as CASSGGTGPAYEQYF. DNA sequence: TGCGCCAGCAGCGGAGGGACCGGGCCGGCCTACGAGCAGTACTTC. The V and J segments used are TRBV5-1 and TRBJ2-7; the D segment could be TRBD2, given 6 matching bases. The CDR3 goes from the cysteine to the phenylalanine over 15 residues. CDR3 DNA is the only sequence kept; it has 45 bases, read in frame from the first base. CDR1 SGHRS and CDR2 YFSETQ were looked up in the germline V gene. V is clipped by 4 bases and J by 2 bases, and the sequence between their germline boundaries is 16 bases long. The entire variable domain, with the stretches around the CDR3 drawn from the reference TRBV5-1 and TRBJ2-7 proteins, is KAGVTQTPRYLIKTRGQQVTLSCSPISGHRSVSWYQQTPGQGLQFLFEYFSETQRNKGNFPGRFSGRQFSNSRSEMNVSTLELGDSALYLCASSGGTGPAYEQYFGPGTRLTVT.